This T cell receptor (beta chain) was captured by sequencing in a study of OX40 agonist ivuxolimab in advanced cancers. Study summary: Ivuxolimab was administered intravenously to patients at 0.01 to 10 mg/kg every 2 weeks.

Germline CDR1 is SGHKS and CDR2 is YYEKEE (reference sequence). The CDR3 is made up of 15 amino acids. V was pared by 5 bases and J by 3 bases, with 7 bases of the junction left unmatched. Sequencing was performed with immunoSEQ multiplex PCR; in TCRdb, only in-frame clones are kept and a portion is missing. This sample has tens of thousands of clones, with 84% found just once. Sequencing used CD4+ or CD8+ T cells sorted from blood, obtained in a trial of the OX40 agonist ivuxolimab. This sequence joins TRBV5-5 and TRBJ2-7; 11 bases are a match to TRBD1. The TCR comes from an adult with an advanced solid tumor such as melanoma, head and neck, liver or kidney cancer. The CDR3 loop reads CASSSAGTGGYEQYF. The CDR3 nucleotides read TGTGCCAGCAGTTCCGCCGGGACAGGGGGCTACGAGCAGTACTTC. The whole variable domain, remainder taken from reference TRBV5-5 and TRBJ2-7, is DAGVTQSPTHLIKTRGQQVTLRCSPISGHKSVSWYQQVLGQGPQFIFQYYEKEERGRGNFPDRFSARQFPNYSSELNVNALLLGDSALYLCASSSAGTGGYEQYFGPGTRLTVT.